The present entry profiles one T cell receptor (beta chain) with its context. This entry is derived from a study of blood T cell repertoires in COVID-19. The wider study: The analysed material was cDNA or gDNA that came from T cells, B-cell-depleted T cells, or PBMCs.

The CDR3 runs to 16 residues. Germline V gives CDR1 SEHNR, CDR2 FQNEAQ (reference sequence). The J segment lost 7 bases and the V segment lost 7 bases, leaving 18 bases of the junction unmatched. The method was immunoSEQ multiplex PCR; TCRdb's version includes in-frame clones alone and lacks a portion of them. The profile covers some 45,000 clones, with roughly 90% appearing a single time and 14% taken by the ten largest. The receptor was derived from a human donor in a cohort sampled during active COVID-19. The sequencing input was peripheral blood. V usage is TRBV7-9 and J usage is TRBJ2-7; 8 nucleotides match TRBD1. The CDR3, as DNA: TGTGCCAGCACCCCACCCCAAGGACAGGGACCAGATGAGCAGTACTTC. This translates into CASTPPQGQGPDEQYF. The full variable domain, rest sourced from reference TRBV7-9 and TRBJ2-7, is DTGVSQNPRHKITKRGQNVTFRCDPISEHNRLYWYRQTLGQGPEFLTYFQNEAQLEKSRLLSDRFSAERPKGSFSTLEIQRTEQGDSAMYLCASTPPQGQGPDEQYFGPGTRLTVT.